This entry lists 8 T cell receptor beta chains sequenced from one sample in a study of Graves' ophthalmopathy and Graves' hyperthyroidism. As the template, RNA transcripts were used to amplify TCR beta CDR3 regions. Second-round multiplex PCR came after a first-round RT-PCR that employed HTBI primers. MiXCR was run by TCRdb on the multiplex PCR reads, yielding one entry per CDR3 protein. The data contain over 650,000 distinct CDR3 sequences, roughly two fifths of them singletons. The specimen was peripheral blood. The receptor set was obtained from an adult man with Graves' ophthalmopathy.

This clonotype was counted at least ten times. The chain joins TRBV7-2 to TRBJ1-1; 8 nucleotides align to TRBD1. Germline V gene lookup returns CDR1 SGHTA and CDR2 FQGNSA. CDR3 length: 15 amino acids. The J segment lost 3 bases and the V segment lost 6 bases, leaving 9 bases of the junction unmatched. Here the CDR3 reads CASSRNRGEYTEAFF. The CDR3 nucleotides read TGTGCCAGCAGTAGAAACAGGGGGGAGTACACTGAAGCTTTCTTT.

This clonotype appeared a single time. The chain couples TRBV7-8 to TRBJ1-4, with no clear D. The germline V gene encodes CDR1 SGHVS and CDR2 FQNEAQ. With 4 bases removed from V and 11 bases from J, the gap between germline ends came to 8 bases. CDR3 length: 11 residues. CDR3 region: CASSYQTKLFF. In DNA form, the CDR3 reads TGTGCCAGCAGCTACCAAACCAAACTGTTTTTT.

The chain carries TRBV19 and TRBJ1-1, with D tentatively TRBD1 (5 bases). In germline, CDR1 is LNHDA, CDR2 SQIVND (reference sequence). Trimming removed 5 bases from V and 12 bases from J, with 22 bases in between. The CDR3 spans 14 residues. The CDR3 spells CASSLETEGVPPFF. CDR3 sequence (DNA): TGTGCCAGTAGTCTCGAGACTGAAGGGGTCCCACCTTTCTTT.

The CDR3 is CSVDRTGNSYTF. The CDR3 DNA reads as TGCAGCGTCGACAGGACAGGAAATTCCTACACCTTC. This rearrangement joins TRBV29-1 to TRBJ1-2; 7 nucleotides align to TRBD1. The germline CDR1 and CDR2 sequences are SQVTM and ANQGSEA. The CDR3 spans 12 residues. With V trimmed by 6 bases and J by 10 bases, 11 bases remained unmatched.

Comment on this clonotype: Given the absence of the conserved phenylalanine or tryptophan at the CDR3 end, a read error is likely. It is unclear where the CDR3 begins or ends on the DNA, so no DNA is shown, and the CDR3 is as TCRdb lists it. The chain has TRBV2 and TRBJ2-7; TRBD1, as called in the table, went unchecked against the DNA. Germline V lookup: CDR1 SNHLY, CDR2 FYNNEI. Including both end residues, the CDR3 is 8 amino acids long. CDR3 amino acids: CASSAWGQ.

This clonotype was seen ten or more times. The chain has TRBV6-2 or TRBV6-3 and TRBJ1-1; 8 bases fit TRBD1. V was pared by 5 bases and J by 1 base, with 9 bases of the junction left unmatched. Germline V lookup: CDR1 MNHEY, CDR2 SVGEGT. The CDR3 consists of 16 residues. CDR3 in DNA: TGTGCCAGCAGTAACCGATGGACAGGGCCGAACACTGAAGCTTTCTTT. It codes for CASSNRWTGPNTEAFF.

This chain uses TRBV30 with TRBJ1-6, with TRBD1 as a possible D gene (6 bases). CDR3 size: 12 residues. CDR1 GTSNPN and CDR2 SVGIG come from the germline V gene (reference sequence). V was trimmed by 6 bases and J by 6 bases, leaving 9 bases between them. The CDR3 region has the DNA TGTGCCTGTTACAGGGTTAATTCACCCCTCCACTTT. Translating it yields CACYRVNSPLHF. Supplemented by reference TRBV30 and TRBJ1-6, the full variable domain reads SQTIHQWPATLVQPVGSPLSLECTVEGTSNPNLYWYRQAAGRGLQLLFYSVGIGQISSEVPQNLSASRPQDRQFILSSKKLLLSDSGFYLCACYRVNSPLHFGNGTRLTVT.

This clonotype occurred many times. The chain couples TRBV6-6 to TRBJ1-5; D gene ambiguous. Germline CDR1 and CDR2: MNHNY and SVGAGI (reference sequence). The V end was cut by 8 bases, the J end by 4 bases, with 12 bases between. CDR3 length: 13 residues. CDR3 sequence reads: CASSGWTNQPQHF. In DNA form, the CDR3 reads TGTGCCAGCTCCGGCTGGACTAATCAGCCCCAGCATTTT.